This T cell receptor beta chain is drawn from a study of blood T cell repertoires in COVID-19. Study overall: Acute-phase and convalescent COVID-19 samples originated in the United States, Italy and Spain. The analysed material was cDNA or gDNA that came from T cells, B-cell-depleted T cells, or PBMCs.

The CDR3 is 14 residues long. In germline, CDR1 is LGHDT, CDR2 YNNKEL (reference sequence). V lost 2 bases and J 7 bases, leaving 14 bases between the germline ends. Sequencing used immunoSEQ multiplex PCR; TCRdb keeps in-frame clones, though not all of them. The table has tens of thousands of clones, roughly four fifths seen once; the top ten hold approximately 6.8%. V gene TRBV3-1 (or the pseudogene TRBV3-2) combines with J gene TRBJ1-1; a possible D gene is TRBD1 (5 bases). The sequence came from a man in his fifties with active or convalescent COVID-19. Sample: peripheral blood. The chain's CDR3 is CASSQMAGTSEAFF. CDR3 coding DNA: TGTGCCAGCAGCCAAATGGCGGGGACGAGTGAAGCTTTCTTT.